The sequence of this TCR beta chain was determined in a study of blood T cell repertoires in COVID-19. About the study: The study drew acute and convalescent COVID-19 samples from the United States, Italy and Spain. PBMCs, B-cell-depleted T cells, or T cells provided the cDNA or gDNA that made up the material.

The cohort comprised adults aged about 18 to 90 years residing in approximately 25 US areas. Authors' methods: Estimation of nucleated cell counts was performed using reference gene primer amplification. TCRdb's table, derived via immunoSEQ multiplex PCR, lists solely in-frame clones and lacks some. D and trimming were read from the DNA, whereas the V and J calls and clone size are those reported in that table. The sample includes about 150,000 clones, roughly 87% seen only once; the top ten take around 7%. This CDR3 region has 16 residues. Germline V lookup: CDR1 MDHEN, CDR2 SYDVKM. With V trimmed by 4 bases and J by 0 bases, 8 bases remained unmatched.

J is TRBJ1-2 and V is TRBV28; 7 bases agree with TRBD1. The TCR comes from a woman in her forties or fifties who had recovered from COVID-19. Input material: PBMCs or T cells enriched from blood (not recorded which). Here the CDR3 DNA reads TGTGCCAGCAGTTCCCTCGGGACAGCGGCTAACTATGGCTACACCTTC. This translates into CASSSLGTAANYGYTF.